This TCR beta chain was obtained from a study of Ad26.COV2.S vaccination and SARS-CoV-2 variants. Overall study results and limits: Analyses that measured TCR breadth and depth may have underestimated total T cell responses. Breadth measured for non-spike TCRs was similar across vaccine and placebo recipients. Marked by substantial breadth, spike-specific CD8+ and CD4+ T cell responses were reportedly seen after vaccination.

Assay: immunoSEQ multiplex PCR; the TCRdb copy retains only in-frame clones and omits some. The table shows over 85,000 clones, with 82% occurring only once. As concerns this clone: Its antigen is as yet unknown.

Sequencing was performed on peripheral blood, taken after recovery from COVID-19. The receptor was isolated from a human donor who had recovered from COVID-19.

The CDR3 reads CSASQPAMNTEAFF. CDR3 sequence (DNA): TGCAGTGCTAGTCAGCCAGCCATGAACACTGAAGCTTTCTTT. V is TRBV20-1 and J is TRBJ1-1; D gene ambiguous. Trimming shortened V by 3 bases and J by 0 bases, and 11 bases separated the two germline ends. In germline, CDR1 is DFQATT, CDR2 SNEGSKA (reference sequence). The CDR3 is 14 residues long.